The 5 T cell receptor beta chains below come from one sample, sequenced in a study of PD-L1 blockade in urothelial cancer. Time point indicated: peripheral blood 6 weeks after treatment start. The protocol was immunoSEQ multiplex PCR, while the TCRdb copy is restricted to in-frame clones and leaves out a portion. The sample carries more than 95,000 clones, 86% recorded once. Sequences were derived from PBMCs, sampled around atezolizumab (anti-PD-L1) treatment. Receptor source: a man in his fifties with urothelial cancer.

The chain has TRBV27 and TRBJ2-2; 9 bases agree with TRBD2. From germline, CDR1 is MNHEY and CDR2 SMNVEV (reference sequence). This CDR3 has 15 amino acids. V gave up 5 bases and J gave up 3 bases; unmatched junction bases: 4. CDR3 sequence reads: CASSSGRFHTGELFF. In DNA form, the CDR3 reads TGTGCCAGCAGTAGCGGGAGGTTCCACACCGGGGAGCTGTTTTTT.

The gene calls are TRBV9 and TRBJ1-1; 7 nucleotides match TRBD1. V was pared by 0 bases and J by 3 bases, with 8 bases of the junction left unmatched. The CDR3 contains 16 residues. Germline V CDR1 and CDR2: SGDLS, YYNGEE. CDR3 nucleotides: TGTGCCAGCAGCGTAGGGAAGGGGGCTTTTGACACTGAAGCTTTCTTT. It codes for CASSVGKGAFDTEAFF.

The chain joins TRBV30 to TRBJ1-1; D is undetermined. V was clipped by 2 bases and J by 10 bases, with 17 bases between them. Germline assignment: CDR1 GTSNPN and CDR2 SVGIG (reference sequence). This CDR3 is built from 13 residues. CDR3 in DNA: TGTGCCTGGAGTCCACTAGCGGGTGGTCGAGCTTTCTTT. Amino acid sequence: CAWSPLAGGRAFF.

This clone was counted once. The chain links TRBV6-6 to TRBJ2-2, with 7 bases aligning to TRBD2. V shed 8 bases, J shed 4 bases, and the junction held 7 bases outside the gene matches. The CDR3 length is 14 residues. From germline, CDR1 is MNHNY and CDR2 SVGAGI (reference sequence). CDR3 region: CASRWEGGTGELFF. CDR3 DNA: TGTGCCAGCCGATGGGAGGGCGGCACCGGGGAGCTGTTTTTT.

The rearrangement joins TRBV6-5 to TRBJ1-4, with 7 bases aligning to TRBD1. The germline V gene has CDR1 MNHEY and CDR2 SVGAGI. V shed 7 bases and J 6 bases; nucleotides not matched to a gene: 5. CDR3 length equals 13 residues. The CDR3 reads CASTRDRDEKLFF. Here the CDR3 DNA reads TGTGCCAGCACCAGGGACAGAGATGAAAAACTGTTTTTT.